This TCR beta chain was recovered during a study of cytomegalovirus exposure and HLA in healthy donors. The V gene's germline CDR1 is SGHTA and CDR2 FQGNSA. The V and J ends lost 4 bases and 1 base respectively, with 19 bases between them. The length of the CDR3 is 17 residues. Use of 60 Vbeta and 13 Jbeta primers characterized the PCR. Sequenced by immunoSEQ multiplex PCR; TCRdb stores in-frame clones only, minus some. Here the sample spans some 120,000 clones, roughly 66% being singletons. Sequencing used PBMCs. This TCR derives from a woman between 25 and 40 years old in good health and CMV-seronegative. The chain recombines TRBV7-2 with TRBJ1-1; D may be TRBD1 (5 bases). The DNA for the CDR3 is TGTGCCAGCAGCTGGGGCATCGGGAGTGCGACGAACACTGAAGCTTTCTTT. It specifies CASSWGIGSATNTEAFF. Full variable domain (rest looked up from reference TRBV7-2 and TRBJ1-1): GAGVSQSPSNKVTEKGKDVELRCDPISGHTALYWYRQSLGQGLEFLIYFQGNSAPDKSGLPSDRFSAERTGGSVSTLTIQRTQQEDSAVYLCASSWGIGSATNTEAFFGQGTRLTVV.